These 29 T cell receptor beta chains came from one sample sequenced in a study of T cell repertoires in cytomegalovirus infection. TCRdb reprocessed the reads via MiXCR and lists one record per CDR3 protein. The table lists 450,000 to 600,000 distinct CDR3 sequences, roughly a third of them singletons. Their antigens remain unidentified. The input for sequencing was cultured PBMCs, taken from culture after CMV antigen stimulation. These receptor sequences come from a human donor in good health (CMV status not recorded). Some clones in this sample may be carry-over from other donors' samples.

The chain links TRBV12-3 or TRBV12-4 to TRBJ1-1; possibly TRBD1 for D (5 bases). V lost 2 bases, J lost 3 bases, and 10 bases lay in between. This CDR3 spans 14 amino acids. The CDR3 bases are TGTGCCAGCAGTTTACAGGGAATTGACACTGAAGCTTTCTTT. This translates into CASSLQGIDTEAFF.

The rearrangement uses TRBV4-1 and TRBJ2-3; TRBD2 matches at 9 bases. CDR3 length equals 17 residues. Germline V lookup: CDR1 MGHRA, CDR2 YSYEKL. The ends lost 2 bases at V and 2 bases at J; junction bases unmatched: 8. CDR3: CASSQHPGLASTDTQYF. CDR3 sequence (DNA): TGCGCCAGCAGCCAACACCCGGGACTAGCCTCCACAGATACGCAGTATTTT.

This chain uses TRBV20-1 with TRBJ2-3; no firm D call. Germline lookup yields CDR1 DFQATT and CDR2 SNEGSKA (reference sequence). V dropped 0 bases and J dropped 0 bases, with 7 bases sitting between them. CDR3 length: 14 residues. The CDR3 region is CSARDEASTDTQYF. The CDR3 region has the DNA TGCAGTGCTAGAGATGAAGCGAGCACAGATACGCAGTATTTT.

This clonotype has a handful of counts. V and J are TRBV12-3 or TRBV12-4 and TRBJ2-3; perhaps TRBD2 as D (6 bases). The CDR3 sequence is 13 residues long. Between the trimmed V and J ends, which lost 11 bases and 5 bases, there was a span of 17 bases. CDR3 nucleotides: TGTGCCGTCTCAAGGTCGGGGGAAGATACGCAGTATTTT. This codes for CAVSRSGEDTQYF.

This chain connects TRBV9 to TRBJ2-7; 9 positions match TRBD1. The CDR3 sequence is 14 residues long. Trimming took 0 bases from V and 5 from J; bases not matched to a gene: 3. Germline V gene data show CDR1 as SGDLS and CDR2 as YYNGEE. The DNA for the CDR3 is TGTGCCAGCAGCGTAGAGGGACAGGGCAACGAGCAGTACTTC. Its translation is CASSVEGQGNEQYF.

V is TRBV7-6 and J is TRBJ2-1; D may be TRBD2 (5 bases). Germline assignment: CDR1 SGHVS and CDR2 FNYEAQ. V lost 6 bases and J lost 0, with 12 bases in between. CDR3 length: 15 amino acids. Here the CDR3 reads CASRPERNSYNEQFF. DNA for the CDR3: TGTGCCAGCAGACCCGAGCGGAACTCCTACAATGAGCAGTTCTTC.

This clonotype was detected a few times. This chain uses TRBV19 with TRBJ2-1, with D uncertain. This CDR3 comprises 14 residues. Trimming cost V 6 bases and J 0 bases, with 9 bases left between them. Germline CDR1 and CDR2: LNHDA and SQIVND (reference sequence). The CDR3 DNA reads TGTGCCAGTAGCACTACCTACTCCTACAATGAGCAGTTCTTC. Residues: CASSTTYSYNEQFF.

This clonotype has ten or more counts. The rearrangement joins TRBV11-2 to TRBJ2-1; 11 positions match TRBD2. CDR1 is SGHAT, CDR2 FQNNGV, per germline. The CDR3 spans 18 residues. The V gene end was trimmed by 2 bases and the J gene end by 3 bases; junction bases not matched to a gene: 9. The CDR3 DNA sequence: TGTGCCAGCAGCTTACGCCAAAGCGGGACTAGCGGCTACAATGAGCAGTTCTTC. Translating gives CASSLRQSGTSGYNEQFF.

This chain uses TRBV11-3 with TRBJ2-1; D may match TRBD1 or TRBD2 (6 bases each). CDR3 length: 16 amino acids. Germline V gene lookup returns CDR1 SGHNT and CDR2 YENEEA. Trimming cost V 5 bases and J 8 bases, with 22 bases left between them. DNA of the CDR3: TGTGCCAGCAGCCCCCGGCGGACCCAAAGGGGGGATGAGCAGTTCTTC. Its protein product is CASSPRRTQRGDEQFF.

Comment on this clonotype: This sequence may be a read error, since a much larger clone differs from it by one base. The CDR3 sequence: CASSHGRMNTEAFF. DNA of the CDR3: TGTGCCAGCAGCCACGGACGGATGAACACTGAAGCTTTCTTT. The chain has TRBV28 and TRBJ1-1, with D unresolved. The germline V gene encodes CDR1 MDHEN and CDR2 SYDVKM. CDR3 length equals 14 residues. The ends were cut back, 6 bases at V and 0 bases at J, with 11 bases in the middle.

The V gene is TRBV11-1, the J gene TRBJ2-2; D is uncertain. In germline, CDR1 is SGHAT, CDR2 FQDESV (reference sequence). The CDR3 runs to 13 residues. The V and J ends lost 4 bases and 5 bases respectively, with 8 bases between them. CDR3 sequence (DNA): TGTGCCAGCAGCTCCCGATGGACCGGGGAGCTGTTTTTT. This encodes CASSSRWTGELFF.

This sequence joins TRBV20-1 and TRBJ1-1; 8 bases agree with TRBD1. J lost 3 bases, V lost 1 base, and 7 bases had no gene match. Per germline, CDR1 DFQATT and CDR2 SNEGSKA (reference sequence). The length of the CDR3 is 15 residues. DNA for the CDR3: TGCAGTGCTAGAGGTCAGACAGGGGCCGACACTGAAGCTTTCTTT. Translating gives CSARGQTGADTEAFF.

The rearrangement uses TRBV7-2 and TRBJ2-2, with 10 bases matching TRBD2. CDR3 size: 18 residues. The germline CDR1 and CDR2 sequences are SGHTA and FQGNSA. Losses at the gene ends were 5 bases for V and 5 bases for J; bases not matched to a gene: 14. This CDR3 reads CASSRRELAGVVTGELFF. The DNA of the CDR3 is TGTGCCAGCAGCCGACGGGAGCTAGCGGGAGTGGTGACCGGGGAGCTGTTTTTT. Full variable domain (rest looked up from reference TRBV7-2 and TRBJ2-2): GAGVSQSPSNKVTEKGKDVELRCDPISGHTALYWYRQSLGQGLEFLIYFQGNSAPDKSGLPSDRFSAERTGGSVSTLTIQRTQQEDSAVYLCASSRRELAGVVTGELFFGEGSRLTVL.

This clonotype was observed a single time. This sequence joins TRBV11-2 and TRBJ2-7; no clear D. The V gene's germline CDR1 is SGHAT and CDR2 FQNNGV. The ends were cut back, 4 bases at V and 1 base at J, with 11 bases in the middle. The length of the CDR3 is 14 residues. CDR3 loop: CASSYLLESYEQYV. CDR3 DNA sequence: TGTGCCAGCAGCTACTTGTTGGAGTCCTACGAGCAGTACGTC.

The chain has TRBV27 and TRBJ1-5; 8 bases match TRBD1. Unmatched junction bases numbered 3, after V lost 2 bases and J lost 6 bases. The V gene's germline CDR1 is MNHEY and CDR2 SMNVEV (reference sequence). The CDR3 extends over 14 amino acids. The DNA for the CDR3 is TGTGCCAGCAGTTTAAAAGGACAGGGTCAGCCCCAGCATTTT. Residues: CASSLKGQGQPQHF.

This clonotype was detected only a few times. The rearrangement uses TRBV7-2 and TRBJ2-3; D gene uncertain. Germline V lookup: CDR1 SGHTA, CDR2 FQGNSA. The CDR3 has 15 residues. The ends were cut back, 8 bases at V and 2 bases at J, with 17 bases in the middle. In DNA, the CDR3 is TGTGCCAGCCTCCTAAACCTAGGGCTCACAGATACGCAGTATTTT. Its protein is CASLLNLGLTDTQYF. Complete variable domain (other parts from reference TRBV7-2 and TRBJ2-3): GAGVSQSPSNKVTEKGKDVELRCDPISGHTALYWYRQSLGQGLEFLIYFQGNSAPDKSGLPSDRFSAERTGGSVSTLTIQRTQQEDSAVYLCASLLNLGLTDTQYFGPGTRLTVL.

J is TRBJ2-1 and V is TRBV19; 9 bases map to TRBD2. Germline loops: CDR1 LNHDA, CDR2 SQIVND (reference sequence). CDR3 length equals 14 residues. V lost 10 bases, J lost 9 bases, and 13 bases stayed unmatched. CDR3 bases: TGTGCCACCACGGGGGTAGCGGGAGTTACTGAGCAGTTCTTC. It encodes CATTGVAGVTEQFF.

This chain uses TRBV12-5 with TRBJ1-3; TRBD1 matches at 7 bases. CDR1 is LGHNT, CDR2 FRNRAP, per germline. V lost 5 bases and J lost 0; bases outside the gene matches: 10. This CDR3 has 17 amino acids. CDR3 DNA sequence: TGTGCTAGTGGTATACGACCGGGACAGTTCTCTGGAAACACCATATATTTT. Its protein product is CASGIRPGQFSGNTIYF.

In regard to this clonotype: With a much larger clone just one base away, this may be a read error. J is TRBJ2-2 and V is TRBV7-9, with 9 positions matching TRBD1. CDR1 is SEHNR, CDR2 FQNEAQ, per germline (reference sequence). The junction had 9 bases not matched to a gene; V was cut back by 5 bases and J by 2 bases. The CDR3 totals 17 residues. This chain's CDR3 is CASSGDRDRVNTGELFF. CDR3 DNA: TGTGCCAGCAGCGGCGACCGGGACAGGGTAAACACCGGGGAGCTGTTTTTT.

This clonotype has ten or more counts. CDR3 region: CASSLVFLEHGSSSYEQYF. The CDR3 nucleotides are TGTGCCAGCAGCTTAGTCTTTCTTGAACACGGATCGAGTTCCTACGAGCAGTACTTC. V gene TRBV7-2 combines with J gene TRBJ2-7, with D uncertain. V lost 1 base to trimming and J lost 1 base, with 23 bases between them. Germline-derived CDR1 and CDR2 are SGHTA and FQGNSA. The CDR3 covers 19 residues.

This clonotype was picked up many times. The gene calls are TRBV7-2 and TRBJ2-7; the D is unclear. The V and J ends lost 5 bases and 6 bases respectively, with 14 bases between them. CDR3 size: 13 residues. Germline CDR1 SGHTA, CDR2 FQGNSA. CDR3 DNA: TGTGCCAGCAGCCCCCGATCCTGGGGCGAGCAGTACTTC. Residues: CASSPRSWGEQYF.

This clonotype was counted ten times or more. J is TRBJ2-3 and V is TRBV7-2; 10 nucleotides agree with TRBD2. The ends lost 3 bases at V and 5 bases at J; junction bases unmatched: 11. The CDR3 extends over 17 amino acids. Germline V lookup: CDR1 SGHTA, CDR2 FQGNSA. This chain's CDR3 is CASSFRLAGDRRDTQYF. CDR3 in DNA: TGTGCCAGCAGCTTTAGGCTAGCGGGAGATCGAAGAGATACGCAGTATTTT. Full variable domain (outside the CDR3, taken from reference TRBV7-2 and TRBJ2-3): GAGVSQSPSNKVTEKGKDVELRCDPISGHTALYWYRQSLGQGLEFLIYFQGNSAPDKSGLPSDRFSAERTGGSVSTLTIQRTQQEDSAVYLCASSFRLAGDRRDTQYFGPGTRLTVL.

This clonotype was seen only a few times. The chain has TRBV6-2 or TRBV6-3 and TRBJ2-1; D gene uncertain. The CDR3 loop spans 14 amino acids. The V gene lost 0 bases and the J gene lost 6 bases, with 9 bases spanning the gap. CDR1 and CDR2 from the germline V gene are MNHEY and SVGEGT. The CDR3 DNA reads TGTGCCAGCAGTTACTCGAAAGTCGTCAATGAGCAGTTCTTC. It specifies CASSYSKVVNEQFF.

There are a few counts of this clonotype. V usage is TRBV19 and J usage is TRBJ2-5, with D maybe TRBD2 (6 bases). Germline V gene sequence: CDR1 LNHDA, CDR2 SQIVND (reference sequence). This CDR3 is built from 15 residues. Trimming pared 4 bases from V and 5 bases from J, leaving 17 bases between. The CDR3 region is CASSSPGLVRETQYF. For the CDR3, the DNA is TGTGCCAGTAGTAGCCCGGGACTGGTAAGGGAGACCCAGTACTTC.

There are a few counts of this clonotype. The chain uses TRBV12-3 or TRBV12-4 and TRBJ1-1, with 11 bases matching TRBD1. J was trimmed by 6 bases and V by 6 bases; bases with no gene match: 12. This CDR3 contains 16 residues. The CDR3 loop reads CASRPVFWTGGPEAFF. The CDR3 DNA reads as TGTGCCAGCAGGCCGGTCTTTTGGACAGGGGGCCCTGAAGCTTTCTTT.

This clonotype was seen ten or more times. This sequence joins TRBV12-3 or TRBV12-4 and TRBJ2-7, with D perhaps matching TRBD2 (7 bases). The CDR3 is made up of 15 amino acids. The V end lost 3 bases, the J end lost 3 bases, and 15 bases lay between the germline ends. In DNA, the CDR3 is TGTGCCAGCAGTTTTTCGGGGGAGGGGGGCTACGAGCAGTACTTC. Translation gives CASSFSGEGGYEQYF.

The genes are TRBV4-3 and TRBJ2-1; 9 positions match TRBD2. The CDR3 consists of 12 residues. With 5 bases clipped from V and 15 bases from J, the junction kept 8 bases outside the gene matches. Germline loops: CDR1 LGHNA, CDR2 YSLEER. CDR3 bases: TGCGCCAGCAGCTTAGCGGGGGAGGATCTGTTCTTC. It is translated as CASSLAGEDLFF.

The chain combines TRBV18 with TRBJ1-2, with D hard to call. Trimming removed 4 bases at V and 8 bases at J, with 17 bases between. Germline CDR1 is KGHSH and CDR2 is LQKENI. The CDR3 is 14 amino acids. This CDR3 reads CASSLQAVGEGYTF. The CDR3 nucleotides are TGTGCCAGCTCACTTCAGGCCGTGGGCGAAGGCTACACCTTC.

This clonotype was counted many times. The J gene is TRBJ2-3, the V gene TRBV11-2; D unclear. The CDR3 extends over 14 amino acids. Germline values: CDR1 SGHAT, CDR2 FQNNGV. V lost 0 bases and J 1 base, leaving 5 bases between the germline ends. The CDR3 DNA sequence: TGTGCCAGCAGCTTAGAGTGGGGCACAGATACGCAGTATTTT. This sequence encodes CASSLEWGTDTQYF.